Listed below are T cell receptor beta chains from one sample, sequenced in a study of CD8+ T cells in alopecia areata. Using immunoSEQ multiplex PCR, the repertoire was profiled, and TCRdb retains in-frame clones only, with some absent. The sample records roughly 280,000 clones, about three fifths being singletons. The material sequenced was CD4+ T cells sorted from blood, taken at week 52, from a patient treated with tofacitinib. Receptor source: a human donor with alopecia areata. CDR3s include the opening cysteine and the closing phenylalanine or tryptophan. Each record gives: D gene, clone size, J gene, V gene, CDR3 protein, CDR3 DNA. The D gene is left open where the match is weak. Size is stated for part of the rows, as once, few or many counts, or as a class when the clone is expanded.

>NA|NA|TRBJ1-3|TRBV29-1
CSVDGGNTIYF
TGCAGCGTTGATGGTGGAAACACCATATATTTT
>TRBD2|NA|TRBJ2-1|TRBV30
CAWSVRGGYNEQFF
TGTGCCTGGAGTGTACGCGGGGGTTACAATGAGCAGTTCTTC
>TRBD1|NA|TRBJ2-7|TRBV30
CAWTDRAYEQYF
TGTGCCTGGACGGACAGGGCCTACGAGCAGTACTTC
>NA|NA|TRBJ1-6|TRBV5-6
CASSLAGPSPLHF
TGTGCCAGCAGCTTGGCCGGACCTTCACCCCTCCACTTT
>NA|NA|TRBJ2-4|TRBV4-1
CASSQTYSRNIQYF
TGCGCCAGCAGCCAAACCTATTCCCGAAATATTCAGTACTTC
>NA|NA|TRBJ2-4|TRBV18
CASSPSTPEGIQYF
TGTGCCAGCTCACCTTCGACTCCGGAGGGCATTCAGTACTTC
>NA|NA|TRBJ1-2|TRBV30
CAWSRGAEGYGYTF
TGTGCCTGGAGTAGGGGTGCGGAGGGCTATGGCTACACCTTC
>TRBD1|few|TRBJ1-4|TRBV5-1
CASSFAGGRDEKLFF
TGCGCCAGCAGCTTCGCAGGGGGCCGGGATGAAAAACTGTTTTTT
>NA|NA|TRBJ2-1|TRBV18
CASSPSPSEQFF
TGTGCCAGCTCACCTTCCCCGAGTGAGCAGTTCTTC
>NA|NA|TRBJ2-7|TRBV30
CAWSRVRADEQYF
TGTGCCTGGAGCAGGGTTAGAGCGGACGAGCAGTACTTC
>NA|NA|TRBJ2-7|TRBV5-6
CASSSRRSEQYF
TGTGCCAGCAGCTCCAGACGGTCCGAGCAGTACTTC
>TRBD1|NA|TRBJ1-5|TRBV7-2
CASSLQPGQLQPQHF
TGTGCCAGCAGCCTCCAACCGGGACAGCTCCAGCCCCAGCATTTT
>TRBD2|NA|TRBJ2-7|TRBV7-6
CASSLWEGNYEQYF
TGTGCCAGCAGCTTATGGGAGGGGAACTACGAGCAGTACTTC
>NA|few|TRBJ2-1|TRBV10-3
CAISDVGEEFF
TGTGCCATCAGTGATGTCGGTGAGGAGTTCTTC
>NA|NA|TRBJ1-1|TRBV4-3
CASSQFTQGLGAFF
TGCGCCAGCAGCCAATTCACTCAGGGTCTGGGAGCTTTCTTT
>NA|NA|TRBJ1-1|TRBV7-9
CASKRNPRSPEAFF
TGTGCCAGCAAAAGGAACCCTCGGAGCCCTGAAGCTTTCTTT
>NA|NA|TRBJ2-5|TRBV30
CAEGGGKTQYF
TGTGCGGAGGGTGGGGGAAAGACCCAGTACTTC
>TRBD2|NA|TRBJ2-7|TRBV29-1
CSVSTSPYEQYF
TGCAGCGTCTCGACTAGCCCCTACGAGCAGTACTTC
>NA|once|TRBJ1-5|TRBV27
CASSSRGGKPQHF
TGTGCCAGCAGTTCCAGGGGAGGGAAGCCCCAGCATTTT
>NA|NA|TRBJ2-7|TRBV5-1
CASSPFGTSSYEQYF
TGCGCCAGCAGCCCTTTTGGCACCAGCTCCTACGAGCAGTACTTC
>TRBD2|NA|TRBJ2-4|TRBV7-2
CASSLAVAGIAKNIQYF
TGTGCCAGCAGCTTAGCAGTAGCGGGGATAGCCAAAAACATTCAGTACTTC
>NA|NA|TRBJ2-3|TRBV9
CASSQTDTQYF
TGTGCCAGCAGCCAGACAGATACGCAGTATTTT
>NA|NA|TRBJ1-2|TRBV5-1
CASSLRTDGGYTF
TGCGCCAGCAGCTTGCGAACTGACGGTGGCTACACCTTC
>TRBD1|NA|TRBJ2-1|TRBV7-2
CASSLEGQVDNEQFF
TGTGCCAGCAGCTTAGAGGGACAGGTAGACAATGAGCAGTTCTTC
>TRBD2|NA|TRBJ2-2|TRBV9
CASTRVVAGPTGELFF
TGTGCCAGCACCCGAGTGGTAGCGGGGCCCACCGGGGAGCTGTTTTTT
>NA|few|TRBJ1-2|TRBV5-1
CASSLDGANYGYTF
TGCGCCAGCAGCTTGGACGGAGCTAACTATGGCTACACCTTC
>NA|NA|TRBJ2-5|TRBV7-6
CASSSGLETQYF
TGTGCCAGCAGCTCGGGCCTGGAGACCCAGTACTTC
>TRBD1|NA|TRBJ1-2|TRBV30
CAWSVRDRGYYGYTF
TGTGCCTGGAGTGTAAGGGACAGGGGCTACTATGGCTACACCTTC
>NA|NA|TRBJ2-1|TRBV29-1
CSVGSPNEQFF
TGCAGCGTTGGATCACCCAATGAGCAGTTCTTC
>NA|NA|TRBJ1-2|TRBV6-5
CASKESANYGYTF
TGTGCCAGCAAGGAAAGTGCTAACTATGGCTACACCTTC
>NA|NA|TRBJ1-5|TRBV27
CASSLMGVSNQPQHF
TGTGCCAGCAGTTTAATGGGGGTTAGCAATCAGCCCCAGCATTTT
>NA|NA|TRBJ2-3|TRBV2
CASSEADHPQTGDTQYF
TGTGCCAGCTCCGAGGCGGACCATCCCCAAACGGGGGATACGCAGTATTTT
>NA|NA|TRBJ2-5|TRBV6-5
CASSTETQYF
TGTGCCAGCAGCACCGAGACCCAGTACTTC
>NA|once|TRBJ2-1|TRBV2
CASSQDNEQFF
TGTGCCAGCAGTCAGGACAATGAGCAGTTCTTC
>NA|NA|TRBJ2-5|TRBV7-9
CASSLAGGETQYF
TGTGCCAGCAGCTTAGCGGGAGGAGAGACCCAGTACTTC
>NA|few|TRBJ2-4|TRBV29-1
CSCRAGLLGKNIQYF
TGCAGCTGCCGAGCCGGACTCTTGGGCAAAAACATTCAGTACTTC
>NA|NA|TRBJ1-5|TRBV6-5
CASSYLSGQPQHF
TGTGCCAGCAGTTACCTTTCGGGTCAGCCCCAGCATTTT
>NA|NA|TRBJ2-7|TRBV25-1
CASRPQTGYEQYF
TGTGCCAGCCGACCTCAGACAGGCTACGAGCAGTACTTC
>TRBD1|once|TRBJ1-6|TRBV19
CASTSTGSSLHF
TGTGCCAGTACCTCGACAGGGTCATCCCTCCACTTT
>NA|few|TRBJ1-3|TRBV29-1
CSVLADRSGNTIYF
TGCAGCGTTCTTGCTGACCGCTCTGGAAACACCATATATTTT
>NA|few|TRBJ1-2|TRBV15
CATSSGGGYGYTF
TGTGCCACCAGCAGTGGGGGAGGCTATGGCTACACCTTC
>TRBD2|NA|TRBJ2-1|TRBV9
CASSALAGPYNEQFF
TGTGCCAGCAGCGCCCTAGCGGGGCCCTACAATGAGCAGTTCTTC
>NA|once|TRBJ1-1|TRBV4-2
CASSQDPRGMNTEAFF
TGTGCCAGCAGCCAAGACCCGAGGGGCATGAACACTGAAGCTTTCTTT
>NA|NA|TRBJ2-3|TRBV4-3
CASSQALSGLADTQYF
TGCGCCAGCAGCCAAGCCTTATCCGGGCTGGCAGATACGCAGTATTTT
>NA|NA|TRBJ2-3|TRBV5-4
CASSLRTDTQYF
TGTGCCAGCAGCTTGCGGACGGATACGCAGTATTTT
>NA|few|TRBJ2-7|TRBV30
CAWTPQYRSYEQYF
TGTGCCTGGACCCCGCAATACCGTTCCTACGAGCAGTACTTC
>TRBD1|NA|TRBJ1-2|TRBV27
CASGPKTGDGYTF
TGTGCCAGCGGTCCAAAGACAGGGGATGGCTACACCTTC
>NA|NA|TRBJ2-2|TRBV15
CATSRGSLNTGELFF
TGTGCCACCAGCAGAGGCAGTTTGAACACCGGGGAGCTGTTTTTT
>TRBD1|NA|TRBJ2-2|TRBV2
CASSVYRGETGELFF
TGTGCCAGCAGTGTTTACAGGGGGGAGACCGGGGAGCTGTTTTTT
>NA|NA|TRBJ1-2|TRBV9
CASSLRRSWGYGYTF
TGTGCCAGCAGCCTCCGGAGAAGCTGGGGCTATGGCTACACCTTC
>NA|NA|TRBJ2-7|TRBV29-1
CSATSGREQYF
TGCAGCGCTACTTCGGGGCGCGAGCAGTACTTC
>NA|NA|TRBJ2-3|TRBV15
CATSRDLRDTQYF
TGTGCCACCAGCAGAGATCTTCGGGATACGCAGTATTTT
>NA|few|TRBJ2-5|TRBV5-1
CASSLLGETQYF
TGCGCCAGCAGCTTGCTAGGGGAGACCCAGTACTTC